This TCR beta chain was sequenced for a study of cytomegalovirus exposure and HLA in healthy donors. For the study at large: In an earlier analysis, some 110 million unique TCR beta sequences were found from some 200 million T cells.

13 Jbeta primers and 60 Vbeta primers were used for the PCR. Sequenced by immunoSEQ multiplex PCR; TCRdb stores in-frame clones only, minus some. The sample table includes fewer than 150,000 clones. Looked up from germline, CDR1 is SGHTA and CDR2 is FQGNSA. There are 16 residues in the CDR3. The ends lost 4 bases at V and 3 bases at J; junction bases unmatched: 6. Donors were ostensibly healthy at sampling, although undocumented immune exposures were probable. Sequencing input: PBMCs. The V gene is TRBV7-2, the J gene TRBJ1-5; TRBD1 agrees at 10 bases. The TCR comes from a man aged 35 to 55 in good health and CMV-seronegative. CDR3 DNA: TGTGCCAGCAGCTCCCGGGACAGGGGCTCCAATCAGCCCCAGCATTTT. Residues: CASSSRDRGSNQPQHF.